Many counts were recorded for the clone carrying this T cell receptor (beta chain). No antigen is known for it. These data come from a study of Graves' ophthalmopathy and Graves' hyperthyroidism. There are 14 residues in the CDR3. The germline V gene has CDR1 SGHDT and CDR2 YYEEEE. V was clipped by 6 bases and J by 1 base, with 11 bases between them. The authors isolated PBMCs from around 10 ml of fresh peripheral blood. The sequenced template was RNA, covering the TCR beta CDR3 region. Investigators did first-round RT-PCR with HTBI primers, then second-round multiplex PCR. Each CDR3 protein is one row after TCRdb ran MiXCR on the multiplex PCR reads. The sample has tens of thousands of distinct CDR3 sequences, 48% seen once. Study-wide results and limits: Ophthalmopathy progression prediction by the model yielded a sensitivity of around 68% and a specificity of 72.22%. Distinction of ophthalmopathy from stable hyperthyroidism by a 13-signature model reached approximately 88% sensitivity and 81.08% specificity.

The sequenced sample consisted of peripheral blood. The clonotype originates from an adult woman with stable Graves' hyperthyroidism. The gene calls are TRBV5-6 and TRBJ2-4; tentatively, D is TRBD1 (6 bases). The CDR3 nucleotides are TGTGCCAGCAAGATAAGGGGGGCCAAAAACATTCAGTACTTC. Translation gives CASKIRGAKNIQYF.